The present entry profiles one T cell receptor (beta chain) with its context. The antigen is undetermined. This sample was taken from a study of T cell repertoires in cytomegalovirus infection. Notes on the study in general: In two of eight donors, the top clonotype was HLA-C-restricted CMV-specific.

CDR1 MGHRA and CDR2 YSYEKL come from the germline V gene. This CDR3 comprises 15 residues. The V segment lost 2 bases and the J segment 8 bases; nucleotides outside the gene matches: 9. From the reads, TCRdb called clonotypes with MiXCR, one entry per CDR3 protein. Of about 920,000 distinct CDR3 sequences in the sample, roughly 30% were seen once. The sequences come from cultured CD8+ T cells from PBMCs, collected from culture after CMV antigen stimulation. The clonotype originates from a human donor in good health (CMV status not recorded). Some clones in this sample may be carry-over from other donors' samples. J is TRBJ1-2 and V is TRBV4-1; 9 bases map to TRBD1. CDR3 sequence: CASSQTLQGAFGYTF. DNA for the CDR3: TGCGCCAGCAGCCAAACCCTACAGGGGGCCTTCGGCTACACCTTC.